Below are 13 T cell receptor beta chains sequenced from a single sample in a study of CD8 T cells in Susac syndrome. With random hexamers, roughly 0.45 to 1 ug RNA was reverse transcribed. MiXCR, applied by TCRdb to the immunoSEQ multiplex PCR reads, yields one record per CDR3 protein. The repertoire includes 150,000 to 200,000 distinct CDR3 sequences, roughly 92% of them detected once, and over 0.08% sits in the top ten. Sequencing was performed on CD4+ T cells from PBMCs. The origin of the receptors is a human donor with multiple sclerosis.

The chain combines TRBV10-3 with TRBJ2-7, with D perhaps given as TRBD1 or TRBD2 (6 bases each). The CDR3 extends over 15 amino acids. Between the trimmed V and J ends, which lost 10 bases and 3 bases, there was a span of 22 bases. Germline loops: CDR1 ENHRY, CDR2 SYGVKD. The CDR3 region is CATQPGGEGGYEQYF. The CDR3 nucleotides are TGTGCCACCCAGCCCGGGGGCGAAGGCGGCTACGAGCAGTACTTC.

The CDR3 DNA reads as TGTGCCAGCAGAAAAACTAACACTGAAGCTTTCTTT. Translating gives CASRKTNTEAFF. This chain uses TRBV25-1 with TRBJ1-1; no clear D gene. The CDR3 runs to 12 residues. V gave up 6 bases and J gave up 2 bases, with 7 bases separating them. Germline CDR1 reads MGHDK; CDR2 reads SYGVNS.

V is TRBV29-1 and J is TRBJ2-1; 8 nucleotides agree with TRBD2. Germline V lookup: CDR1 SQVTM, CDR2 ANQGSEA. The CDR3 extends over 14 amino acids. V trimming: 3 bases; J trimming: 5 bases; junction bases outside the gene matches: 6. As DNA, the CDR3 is TGCAGCGTTGATAAAGCGGGAGAAGACAATGAGCAGTTCTTC. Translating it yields CSVDKAGEDNEQFF.

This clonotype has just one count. CDR3 amino acids: CASSLPAVPNYNEQFF. In DNA, the CDR3 is TGTGCCAGCAGTTTGCCGGCGGTTCCCAACTACAATGAGCAGTTCTTC. The J gene is TRBJ2-1, the V gene TRBV12-3 or TRBV12-4, with D unclear. Trimming shortened V by 3 bases and J by 3 bases, and 15 bases separated the two germline ends. The CDR3 is 16 amino acids.

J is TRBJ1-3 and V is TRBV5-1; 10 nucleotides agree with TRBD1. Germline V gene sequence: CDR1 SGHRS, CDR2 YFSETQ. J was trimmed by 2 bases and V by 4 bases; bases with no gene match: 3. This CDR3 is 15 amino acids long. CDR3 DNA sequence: TGCGCCAGCAGCGGGACAGGGGAGCCTGGAAACACCATATATTTT. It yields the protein CASSGTGEPGNTIYF.

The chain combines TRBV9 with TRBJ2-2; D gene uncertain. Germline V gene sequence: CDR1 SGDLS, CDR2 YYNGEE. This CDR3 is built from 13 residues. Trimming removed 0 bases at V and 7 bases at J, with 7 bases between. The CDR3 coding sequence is TGTGCCAGCAGCGTAGGAGGTTACGGGGAGCTGTTTTTT. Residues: CASSVGGYGELFF. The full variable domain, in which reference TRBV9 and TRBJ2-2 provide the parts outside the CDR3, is DSGVTQTPKHLITATGQRVTLRCSPRSGDLSVYWYQQSLDQGLQFLIQYYNGEERAKGNILERFSAQQFPDLHSELNLSSLELGDSALYFCASSVGGYGELFFGEGSRLTVL.

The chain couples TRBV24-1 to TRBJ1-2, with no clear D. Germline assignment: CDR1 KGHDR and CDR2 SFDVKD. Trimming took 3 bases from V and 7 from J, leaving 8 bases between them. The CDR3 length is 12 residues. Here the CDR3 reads CATSDPTGGYTF. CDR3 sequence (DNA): TGTGCCACCAGTGATCCCACGGGTGGCTACACCTTC.

DNA for the CDR3: TGTGCCAGCAGTTACTGGGCCGGGGAGCTGTTTTTT. It codes for CASSYWAGELFF. V and J are TRBV6-2 or TRBV6-3 and TRBJ2-2; D uncertain. Trimming shortened V by 1 base and J by 6 bases, and 3 bases separated the two germline ends. Germline V lookup: CDR1 MNHEY, CDR2 SVGEGT. The CDR3 consists of 12 residues.

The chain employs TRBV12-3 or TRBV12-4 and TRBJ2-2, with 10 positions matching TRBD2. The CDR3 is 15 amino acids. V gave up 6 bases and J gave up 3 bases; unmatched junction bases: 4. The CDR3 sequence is CASRRTSGYTGELFF. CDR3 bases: TGTGCCAGCAGACGGACTAGCGGATACACCGGGGAGCTGTTTTTT.

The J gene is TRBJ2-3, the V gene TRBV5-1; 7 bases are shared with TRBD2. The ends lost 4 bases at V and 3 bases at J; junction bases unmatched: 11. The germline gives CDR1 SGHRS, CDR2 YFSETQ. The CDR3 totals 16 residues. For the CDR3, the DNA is TGCGCCAGCAGCACAAGGTCGCGGGGGAGGACAGATACGCAGTATTTT. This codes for CASSTRSRGRTDTQYF.

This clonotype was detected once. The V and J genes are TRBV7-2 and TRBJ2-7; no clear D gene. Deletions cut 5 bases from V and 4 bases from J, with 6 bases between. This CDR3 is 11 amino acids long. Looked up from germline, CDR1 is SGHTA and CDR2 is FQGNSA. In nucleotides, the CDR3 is TGTGCCAGCAGCCCCCAATACGAGCAGTACTTC. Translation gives CASSPQYEQYF. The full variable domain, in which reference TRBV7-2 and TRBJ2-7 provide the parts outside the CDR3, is GAGVSQSPSNKVTEKGKDVELRCDPISGHTALYWYRQSLGQGLEFLIYFQGNSAPDKSGLPSDRFSAERTGGSVSTLTIQRTQQEDSAVYLCASSPQYEQYFGPGTRLTVT.

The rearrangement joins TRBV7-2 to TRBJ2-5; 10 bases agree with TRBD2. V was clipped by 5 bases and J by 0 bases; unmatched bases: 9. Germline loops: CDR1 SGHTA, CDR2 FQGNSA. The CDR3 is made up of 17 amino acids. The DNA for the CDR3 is TGTGCCAGCAGCCCCCGGACTAGCGGATTAAACCAAGAGACCCAGTACTTC. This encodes CASSPRTSGLNQETQYF.

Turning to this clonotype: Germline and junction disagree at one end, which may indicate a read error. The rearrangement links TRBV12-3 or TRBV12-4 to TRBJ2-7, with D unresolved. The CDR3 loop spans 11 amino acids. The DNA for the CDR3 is TGTGCCAGCAGTTTTGCGTACGTGCAGTACTTC. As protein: CASSFAYVQYF.